The entry below gives a single T cell receptor (beta chain) sequence along with its context. What it binds is unknown. The data are from a study of cytomegalovirus exposure and HLA in healthy donors. Study observations and caveats: Researchers reported that a few CMV-associated chains were confirmed in vitro as CMV antigen-specific. Association of a missense DCLRE1C variant with TCR beta V- and J-gene trimming was reported in a later analysis.

Both 60 Vbeta primers and 13 Jbeta primers went into the PCR. Libraries were prepared by immunoSEQ multiplex PCR; TCRdb keeps only in-frame clonotypes and omits some of them. The sample records 45,000 to 60,000 clones, approximately 70% being singletons. The germline V gene encodes CDR1 SGDLS and CDR2 YYNGEE. This CDR3 has 16 amino acids. Between the trimmed V and J ends, which lost 0 bases and 0 bases, there was a span of 12 bases. Sequenced sample: PBMCs. The receptor was isolated from a young man in good health and CMV-seronegative. The V gene is TRBV9, the J gene TRBJ1-2; D remains ambiguous. CDR3 protein: CASSVELPEPNYGYTF. The CDR3 DNA reads TGTGCCAGCAGCGTAGAACTCCCGGAGCCTAACTATGGCTACACCTTC.